The 30 T cell receptor beta chains given below trace back to one sample, sequenced in a study of T-cell memory formation after mild COVID-19. TCRdb independently ran MiXCR on the 5' RACE reads; one entry per CDR3 protein. The repertoire consists of 500,000 to 550,000 distinct CDR3 sequences, with roughly 21% occurring once and the leading ten covering around 12%. The sample consisted of PBMCs or a T cell subset sorted from them (not recorded which). The receptors originated from an adult woman who had mild COVID-19 (a few samples of this study predate the infection). Cell type and time point are not known.

The CDR3 DNA sequence: TGTGCCAGCAGCGTTAGGGACTATCCTCCAGATACGCAGTATTTT. As protein: CASSVRDYPPDTQYF. The chain combines TRBV9 with TRBJ2-3, with 7 bases aligning to TRBD2. Germline CDR1 reads SGDLS; CDR2 reads YYNGEE. With 2 bases clipped from V and 4 bases from J, the junction kept 7 bases outside the gene matches. This CDR3 has 15 amino acids.

This clonotype was observed a few times. The chain has TRBV5-6 and TRBJ2-5; 8 bases agree with TRBD2. Germline values: CDR1 SGHDT, CDR2 YYEEEE. The CDR3 covers 16 residues. V lost 0 bases, J lost 5 bases, and 9 bases stayed unmatched. CDR3 region: CASSLGLANPKETQYF. Written as DNA, the CDR3 is TGTGCCAGCAGCTTGGGACTAGCGAACCCGAAGGAGACCCAGTACTTC.

This clonotype appeared a single time. V is TRBV11-2 and J is TRBJ2-3, with D possibly being TRBD1 (8 bases). The length of the CDR3 is 12 residues. Germline V gene lookup returns CDR1 SGHAT and CDR2 FQNNGV. Trimming cost V 5 bases and J 13 bases, with 16 bases left between them. CDR3 sequence (DNA): TGTGCCAGCAGCCCGCGGACAGGGAGGGAGTATTTT. It codes for CASSPRTGREYF.

The J gene is TRBJ2-1, the V gene TRBV6-6; TRBD2 agrees at 7 bases. There are 18 residues in the CDR3. Trimming cost V 0 bases and J 1 base; bases outside gene matches: 9. Germline CDR1 is MNHNY and CDR2 is SVGAGI (reference sequence). CDR3 residues: CASSYSPSGERSYNEQFF. As DNA, the CDR3 is TGTGCCAGCAGTTACTCTCCCAGCGGGGAGAGGTCCTACAATGAGCAGTTCTTC.

The table lists this clonotype with a few counts. The rearrangement links TRBV20-1 to TRBJ2-7, with TRBD2 matching 9 bases. Germline CDR1 is DFQATT and CDR2 is SNEGSKA (reference sequence). The CDR3 contains 15 residues. V gave up 6 bases and J gave up 2 bases; unmatched junction bases: 11. The CDR3 loop is CSARGASGTAYEQYF. The CDR3 bases are TGCAGTGCCAGGGGGGCTAGCGGGACAGCCTACGAGCAGTACTTC.

This clonotype has a handful of counts. The rearrangement uses TRBV23-1 and TRBJ2-3, with D maybe TRBD2 (6 bases). TRBV23-1 is an ORF for which the function is uncertain. Trimming shortened V by 0 bases and J by 6 bases, and 19 bases separated the two germline ends. The CDR3 loop spans 17 amino acids. The DNA of the CDR3 is TGCGCCAGCAGTCAATCGGAGGGGAAACCCCTTAGGGATACGCAGTATTTT. Amino acid sequence: CASSQSEGKPLRDTQYF.

The chain joins TRBV12-3 or TRBV12-4 to TRBJ2-1, with D unresolved. V was clipped by 2 bases and J by 9 bases, with 8 bases between them. This CDR3 contains 12 residues. The CDR3 loop reads CASSLSNFEQFF. CDR3 nucleotides: TGTGCCAGCAGTTTAAGCAATTTTGAGCAGTTCTTC.

This clonotype was counted between two and nine times. The CDR3 sequence is CASSLGVPDTQYF. For the CDR3, the DNA is TGTGCCAGCAGTTTAGGGGTTCCAGATACGCAGTATTTT. V and J are TRBV28 and TRBJ2-3; D is undetermined. The CDR3 has 13 residues. V shed 2 bases and J shed 4 bases, with 7 bases lying between them. CDR1 and CDR2 from the germline V gene are MDHEN and SYDVKM.

This clonotype was seen only a few times. This chain uses TRBV6-2 or TRBV6-3 with TRBJ1-5; 8 nucleotides line up with TRBD1. With 6 bases clipped from V and 6 bases from J, the junction kept 19 bases outside the gene matches. This CDR3 region has 18 residues. The germline V gene has CDR1 MNHEY and CDR2 SVGEGT. CDR3 residues: CASRRGQGSLPASQPQHF. The DNA for the CDR3 is TGTGCCAGCAGACGAGGACAGGGATCACTCCCTGCTAGTCAGCCCCAGCATTTT.

This sequence joins TRBV30 and TRBJ2-7; D is uncertain. Trimming took 4 bases from V and 1 from J, leaving 14 bases between them. The CDR3 runs to 14 residues. The germline CDR1 and CDR2 sequences are GTSNPN and SVGIG (reference sequence). CDR3 nucleotide sequence: TGTGCCTGGAAGAGAAAGGACGGTTCCTACGAGCAGTACTTC. Amino acids: CAWKRKDGSYEQYF.

This clonotype has only one observation. The chain joins TRBV7-8 to TRBJ1-1; 8 bases fit TRBD1. Germline assignment: CDR1 SGHVS and CDR2 FQNEAQ. The CDR3 runs 16 residues. V shed 1 base and J 0 bases; nucleotides not matched to a gene: 4. The CDR3 sequence is CASSLGGQGLNTEAFF. CDR3 coding DNA: TGTGCCAGCAGCTTAGGAGGACAGGGACTGAACACTGAAGCTTTCTTT.

This sequence joins TRBV2 and TRBJ2-1; 11 nucleotides match TRBD1. The CDR3 covers 15 residues. Germline V gene sequence: CDR1 SNHLY, CDR2 FYNNEI. V dropped 10 bases and J dropped 5; count of bases not matched to a gene: 10. The DNA for the CDR3 is TGTGCCACCTCCTTAGGGACAGGGGGTAACAATGAGCAGTTCTTC. Its translation is CATSLGTGGNNEQFF.

This clonotype was counted between two and nine times. The V call is TRBV5-1, the J call TRBJ2-2, with D possibly TRBD2 on 5 matching bases. This CDR3 is 15 amino acids long. The V end lost 1 base, the J end lost 0 bases, and 7 bases lay between the germline ends. Germline V CDR1 and CDR2: SGHRS, YFSETQ. The CDR3 region is CASSLPGTNTGELFF. The CDR3 DNA reads as TGCGCCAGCAGCTTGCCGGGGACGAACACCGGGGAGCTGTTTTTT.

The chain joins TRBV7-8 to TRBJ2-2; no reliable D call. The CDR3 loop spans 15 amino acids. The germline CDR1 and CDR2 sequences are SGHVS and FQNEAQ. The V end lost 1 base, the J end lost 1 base, and 7 bases lay between the germline ends. The DNA for the CDR3 is TGTGCCAGCAGCTTAGGCGGCAGGAACACCGGGGAGCTGTTTTTT. Its protein product is CASSLGGRNTGELFF.

This clonotype was found a few times. V is TRBV7-3 and J is TRBJ2-2, with TRBD2 matching 7 bases. This CDR3 is built from 13 residues. The germline CDR1 and CDR2 sequences are SGHTA and FQGTGA. J lost 6 bases, V lost 6 bases, and 4 bases had no gene match. The CDR3 nucleotides are TGTGCCAGCAGTTCCACTAGCGCCGGGGAGCTGTTTTTT. Translating gives CASSSTSAGELFF.

Comment on this clonotype: With a much larger clone just one base away, this may be a read error. The genes are TRBV7-6 and TRBJ2-1, with 9 bases fitting TRBD2. V shed 1 base, J shed 2 bases, and the junction held 6 bases outside the gene matches. The CDR3 extends over 17 amino acids. Germline lookup yields CDR1 SGHVS and CDR2 FNYEAQ. CDR3: CASSLVVAGDPYNEQFF. The CDR3, as DNA: TGTGCCAGCAGCTTAGTGGTAGCGGGAGATCCCTACAATGAGCAGTTCTTC.

The table lists this clonotype with a few counts. This sequence joins TRBV29-1 and TRBJ2-1; TRBD1 aligns across 7 bases. V lost 3 bases to trimming and J lost 3 bases; unmatched junction nucleotides: 2. Germline V lookup: CDR1 SQVTM, CDR2 ANQGSEA. This CDR3 spans 13 amino acids. The CDR3 nucleotides are TGCAGCGTTGATAGGGGGCTCTACAATGAGCAGTTCTTC. Encoded protein: CSVDRGLYNEQFF.

This clonotype has a handful of counts. This chain links TRBV7-2 with TRBJ1-2, with 9 nucleotides matching TRBD1. This CDR3 contains 16 residues. Germline loops: CDR1 SGHTA, CDR2 FQGNSA. V dropped 0 bases and J dropped 3; count of bases not matched to a gene: 5. CDR3 protein: CASSLARGQGDYGYTF. Written as DNA, the CDR3 is TGTGCCAGCAGCTTAGCGAGGGGACAGGGCGACTATGGCTACACCTTC.

This clonotype was observed a handful of times. The V call is TRBV29-1, the J call TRBJ2-5, with a tentative D call TRBD1 (5 bases). This CDR3 is built from 13 residues. Per germline, CDR1 SQVTM and CDR2 ANQGSEA. V was cut by 0 bases and J by 7 bases, with 12 bases left in between. The CDR3 region is CSVEDLGVGTQYF. Here the CDR3 DNA reads TGCAGCGTTGAAGATCTAGGGGTAGGGACCCAGTACTTC.

A single count supports this clonotype. The V call is TRBV5-5, the J call TRBJ2-2; D may be TRBD1 (7 bases). Trimming left V 0 bases short and J 5 bases short, with 14 bases between. CDR3 length: 16 residues. Germline V lookup: CDR1 SGHKS, CDR2 YYEKEE (reference sequence). The DNA for the CDR3 is TGTGCCAGCAGCTTGGGCGGGACAGTCCCAACCGGGGAGCTGTTTTTT. Translated, it gives CASSLGGTVPTGELFF.

This clonotype was seen only a few times. The gene calls are TRBV20-1 and TRBJ2-7, with TRBD2 matching 10 bases. The CDR3 has 16 amino acids. CDR1 DFQATT and CDR2 SNEGSKA come from the germline V gene (reference sequence). V was pared by 5 bases and J by 4 bases, with 14 bases of the junction left unmatched. CDR3 nucleotides: TGCAGTGCTCGTTCTAGCGGGGGACCGTTTACATACGAGCAGTACTTC. Its translation: CSARSSGGPFTYEQYF.

The chain recombines TRBV15 with TRBJ2-5, with 7 bases lining up with TRBD1. V was clipped by 2 bases and J by 5 bases; unmatched bases: 8. Germline CDR1 LNHNV, CDR2 YYDKDF (reference sequence). CDR3 length: 15 residues. CDR3 in amino acids: CATSRQDRVRETQYF. DNA for the CDR3: TGTGCCACCAGCAGACAAGACAGGGTTCGGGAGACCCAGTACTTC.

This clonotype was seen a few times. This chain connects TRBV29-1 to TRBJ2-7; D gene unclear. V was clipped by 4 bases and J by 7 bases, with 14 bases between them. The CDR3 has 12 amino acids. Per germline, CDR1 SQVTM and CDR2 ANQGSEA. The CDR3 DNA is TGCAGCGTTGCCGACGACGGATATGAGCAGTACTTC. This encodes CSVADDGYEQYF.

This clonotype was recorded many times. The chain combines TRBV5-1 with TRBJ2-2; D not resolved. This CDR3 contains 13 residues. The germline CDR1 and CDR2 sequences are SGHRS and YFSETQ. Trimming stripped 0 bases from V and 5 bases from J, with 5 bases between. The CDR3 DNA reads TGCGCCAGCAGCTTGGGAGAGACCGGGGAGCTGTTTTTT. Translating it yields CASSLGETGELFF.

The genes are TRBV12-3 or TRBV12-4 and TRBJ1-2; D possibly corresponds to TRBD1 (5 bases). This CDR3 has 12 amino acids. Trimming pared 4 bases from V and 5 bases from J, leaving 8 bases between. CDR3 sequence reads: CASSYTGYGYTF. In nucleotides, the CDR3 is TGTGCCAGCAGTTACACAGGTTATGGCTACACCTTC.

The J gene is TRBJ2-7, the V gene TRBV7-8, with 13 bases identical to TRBD2. The CDR3 is 16 residues long. The V and J ends lost 2 bases and 3 bases, in that order; junction bases with no gene match: 4. The germline CDR1 and CDR2 sequences are SGHVS and FQNEAQ. Here the CDR3 reads CASSLTTSGGVYEQYF. CDR3 bases: TGTGCCAGCAGCTTAACCACTAGCGGGGGGGTCTACGAGCAGTACTTC.

The CDR3 spells CAISESTGEAFF. The CDR3 bases are TGTGCCATCAGTGAGTCGACAGGAGAAGCTTTCTTT. The chain recombines TRBV10-3 with TRBJ1-1; possible D gene TRBD1, 6 bases. Trimming removed 0 bases from V and 8 bases from J, with 7 bases in between. Germline V gene sequence: CDR1 ENHRY, CDR2 SYGVKD. The CDR3 runs to 12 residues.

The rearrangement uses TRBV29-1 and TRBJ1-1; 8 nucleotides line up with TRBD1. CDR3 size: 14 residues. V shed 7 bases and J 4 bases; nucleotides not matched to a gene: 11. CDR1 SQVTM and CDR2 ANQGSEA come from the germline V gene. The CDR3 spells CSAAVGGQATEAFF. CDR3 coding DNA: TGCAGCGCCGCCGTGGGGGGACAGGCCACTGAAGCTTTCTTT. Full variable domain (missing parts from reference TRBV29-1 and TRBJ1-1): SAVISQKPSRDICQRGTSLTIQCQVDSQVTMMFWYRQQPGQSLTLIATANQGSEATYESGFVIDKFPISRPNLTFSTLTVSNMSPEDSSIYLCSAAVGGQATEAFFGQGTRLTVV.

This clonotype was recorded a few times. The CDR3 sequence is CASARASGLNNEQFF. The CDR3 DNA is TGTGCCAGCGCTAGGGCTAGCGGGCTTAACAATGAGCAGTTCTTC. The rearrangement uses TRBV7-2 and TRBJ2-1; TRBD2 matches 8 bases. V gave up 8 bases and J gave up 5 bases; unmatched junction bases: 11. This CDR3 has 15 amino acids. Germline V gene lookup returns CDR1 SGHTA and CDR2 FQGNSA.

The genes are TRBV5-6 and TRBJ2-5, with D tentatively TRBD2 (6 bases). The ends were cut back, 4 bases at V and 5 bases at J, with 15 bases in the middle. The CDR3 has 14 amino acids. Germline CDR1 SGHDT, CDR2 YYEEEE. The CDR3 here is CASSTGTAGETQYF. The CDR3 DNA is TGTGCCAGCAGCACTGGGACGGCGGGGGAGACCCAGTACTTC.